These 30 T cell receptor beta chains came from one sample sequenced in a study of blood T cell repertoires in COVID-19. Some clones are missing from TCRdb's copy, which holds only in-frame ones; the method was immunoSEQ multiplex PCR. The sample has 75,000 to 90,000 clones, less than 95% seen once. The specimen sequenced was peripheral blood. Source of these receptors: a man aged 18 to 30 with COVID-19, enrolled during active disease.

V usage is TRBV4-1 and J usage is TRBJ1-4; 10 nucleotides line up with TRBD1. The CDR3 covers 15 residues. Trimming at V came to 1 base and at J to 8 bases, leaving 4 bases not matched to a gene. Germline V gene sequence: CDR1 MGHRA, CDR2 YSYEKL. The CDR3 sequence: CASSQGDRGIEKLFF. The CDR3 nucleotides read TGCGCCAGCAGCCAAGGGGACAGGGGAATCGAAAAACTGTTTTTT.

The rearrangement links TRBV3-1 (or the pseudogene TRBV3-2) to TRBJ2-3; TRBD2 is a possible D gene (6 bases). CDR1 is LGHDT and CDR2 is YNNKEL in the germline V gene (reference sequence). CDR3 length: 16 amino acids. Trimming removed 0 bases at V and 0 bases at J, with 10 bases between. This CDR3 reads CASSQDHGLSTDTQYF. The CDR3 DNA sequence: TGTGCCAGCAGCCAAGATCATGGACTAAGCACAGATACGCAGTATTTT.

This chain links TRBV30 with TRBJ1-1; TRBD1 might be the D (5 bases). The V end was cut by 2 bases, the J end by 5 bases, with 6 bases between. CDR3 size: 11 residues. Germline V gives CDR1 GTSNPN, CDR2 SVGIG (reference sequence). The CDR3 nucleotides read TGTGCCTGGAGTCAGGGAACTGAAGCTTTCTTT. Its translation: CAWSQGTEAFF.

The rearrangement links TRBV7-9 to TRBJ2-2; the match to TRBD1 covers 8 bases. This CDR3 contains 15 residues. CDR1 is SEHNR, CDR2 FQNEAQ, per germline (reference sequence). After removal of 7 bases from V and 0 bases from J, the junction contained 4 bases not matched to a gene. CDR3 nucleotides: TGTGCCAGCACGGGACAGGAAACGAACACCGGGGAGCTGTTTTTT. This encodes CASTGQETNTGELFF.

DNA for the CDR3: TGTGCCAGCTCACCACGGACAGGGGATTTCTACAATGAGCAGTTCTTC. Its translation: CASSPRTGDFYNEQFF. This chain connects TRBV18 to TRBJ2-1, with TRBD1 identical over 9 bases. The CDR3 covers 16 residues. Trimming removed 1 base from V and 3 bases from J; junction bases left unmatched: 4. Germline CDR1 is KGHSH and CDR2 is LQKENI. The entire variable domain, with the rest obtained from reference TRBV18 and TRBJ2-1, is as follows: NAGVMQNPRHLVRRRGQEARLRCSPMKGHSHVYWYRQLPEEGLKFMVYLQKENIIDESGMPKERFSAEFPKEGPSILRIQQVVRGDSAAYFCASSPRTGDFYNEQFFGPGTRLTVL.

The chain recombines TRBV3-1 (or the pseudogene TRBV3-2) with TRBJ2-3, with 10 bases identical to TRBD2. Germline CDR1 and CDR2: LGHDT and YNNKEL (reference sequence). The CDR3 has 15 residues. V lost 3 bases, J lost 3 bases, and 3 bases stayed unmatched. As DNA, the CDR3 is TGTGCCAGCAGCCATCTAGCGGGAGCTACAGATACGCAGTATTTT. As protein: CASSHLAGATDTQYF.

The chain's CDR3 is CASSVLGLAGNEQFF. For the CDR3, the DNA is TGTGCCAGCAGTGTACTGGGACTAGCGGGGAATGAGCAGTTCTTC. The chain employs TRBV2 and TRBJ2-1; 13 bases are a match to TRBD2. The CDR3 totals 15 residues. Trimming removed 4 bases from V and 7 bases from J; junction bases left unmatched: 4. Germline CDR1 SNHLY, CDR2 FYNNEI.

This chain links TRBV5-5 with TRBJ2-7; 10 nucleotides agree with TRBD2. This CDR3 is 19 amino acids long. V lost 0 bases to trimming and J lost 4 bases; unmatched junction nucleotides: 16. Germline V lookup: CDR1 SGHKS, CDR2 YYEKEE (reference sequence). The CDR3 DNA is TGTGCCAGCAGCTTGGAGTGGGGGCTAGCGGGAGCCGGGGCTTACGAGCAGTACTTC. It codes for CASSLEWGLAGAGAYEQYF.

This clone was seen a single time. The chain links TRBV7-9 to TRBJ1-6; 7 bases line up with TRBD1. CDR1 is SEHNR and CDR2 is FQNEAQ in the germline V gene (reference sequence). The CDR3 runs to 14 residues. Trimming removed 8 bases from V and 4 bases from J; junction bases left unmatched: 5. Here the CDR3 reads CASGPQGYNSPLHF. CDR3 in DNA: TGTGCCAGCGGGCCACAGGGGTATAATTCACCCCTCCACTTT.

The V and J genes are TRBV23-1 and TRBJ1-1; 7 bases fit TRBD1. TRBV23-1 belongs to the ORF category, with a function that is uncertain. The CDR3 consists of 17 residues. Germline trimming cut 2 bases from V and 0 bases from J; bases unmatched to any gene: 9. The CDR3 spells CASSQPPGQTMNTEAFF. CDR3 DNA sequence: TGCGCCAGCAGTCAACCGCCGGGACAGACTATGAACACTGAAGCTTTCTTT.

The chain joins TRBV5-1 to TRBJ2-3; TRBD1 aligns across 7 bases. Per germline, CDR1 SGHRS and CDR2 YFSETQ. This CDR3 contains 17 residues. V lost 0 bases to trimming and J lost 2 bases; unmatched junction nucleotides: 9. The CDR3 loop is CASSLGGDSLNTDTQYF. The CDR3 region has the DNA TGCGCCAGCAGCTTGGGAGGGGACAGTTTAAACACAGATACGCAGTATTTT.

The chain recombines TRBV9 with TRBJ2-3, with a weak D call TRBD2 (5 bases). Germline V gives CDR1 SGDLS, CDR2 YYNGEE. The CDR3 loop spans 15 amino acids. Between the trimmed V and J ends, which lost 0 bases and 5 bases, there was a span of 13 bases. The CDR3 sequence is CASSVGGPAGDTQYF. The CDR3 DNA follows: TGTGCCAGCAGCGTAGGAGGCCCGGCGGGAGATACGCAGTATTTT.

This sequence joins TRBV6-5 and TRBJ2-1, with TRBD2 matching 9 bases. The CDR3 has 11 residues. Looked up from germline, CDR1 is MNHEY and CDR2 is SVGAGI. V trimming: 6 bases; J trimming: 12 bases; junction bases outside the gene matches: 3. CDR3 residues: CASRTSGLQFF. The CDR3 DNA reads TGTGCCAGCAGGACTAGCGGATTGCAGTTCTTC.

This clone appeared once. The chain recombines TRBV4-3 with TRBJ2-7; 7 nucleotides match TRBD1. Germline CDR1 reads LGHNA; CDR2 reads YSLEER. V gave up 0 bases and J gave up 3 bases; unmatched junction bases: 5. This CDR3 has 15 amino acids. CDR3 sequence reads: CASSQDTNRGYEQYF. For the CDR3, the DNA is TGCGCCAGCAGCCAAGATACGAACAGGGGCTACGAGCAGTACTTC.

The J gene is TRBJ1-2, the V gene TRBV12-3 or TRBV12-4; D is perhaps TRBD1 (5 bases). This CDR3 region has 11 residues. Trimming stripped 7 bases from V and 14 bases from J, with 17 bases between. In DNA, the CDR3 is TGTGCCAGCACTCATGGGGGGTTCGGGACCTTC. This encodes CASTHGGFGTF.

The chain recombines TRBV28 with TRBJ2-2, with a tentative D call TRBD2 (6 bases). CDR3 length: 13 residues. Trimming took off 3 bases at V and 4 bases at J, with 6 bases between the two ends. Germline-derived CDR1 and CDR2 are MDHEN and SYDVKM. The CDR3 spells CASSLGGTGELFF. The CDR3 nucleotides are TGTGCCAGCAGTTTGGGGGGCACCGGGGAGCTGTTTTTT.

This chain connects TRBV5-1 to TRBJ1-2; D might be TRBD1 (6 bases). Germline V gene data show CDR1 as SGHRS and CDR2 as YFSETQ. The CDR3 length is 15 residues. With 4 bases removed from V and 4 bases from J, the gap between germline ends came to 17 bases. CDR3 bases: TGCGCCAGCAGCACGTCGGCGGGGGGCGGCTATGGCTACACCTTC. Amino acid sequence: CASSTSAGGGYGYTF. Complete variable domain (other parts from reference TRBV5-1 and TRBJ1-2): KAGVTQTPRYLIKTRGQQVTLSCSPISGHRSVSWYQQTPGQGLQFLFEYFSETQRNKGNFPGRFSGRQFSNSRSEMNVSTLELGDSALYLCASSTSAGGGYGYTFGSGTRLTVV.

V and J are TRBV7-8 and TRBJ2-3; 8 positions agree with TRBD1. The germline CDR1 and CDR2 sequences are SGHVS and FQNEAQ. The J segment lost 2 bases and the V segment lost 5 bases, leaving 15 bases of the junction unmatched. The CDR3 length is 18 residues. DNA of the CDR3: TGTGCCAGCAGCCCAACCCTTGAAGGACAGGGTACCACAGATACGCAGTATTTT. It translates to CASSPTLEGQGTTDTQYF.

V is TRBV19 and J is TRBJ2-7; TRBD2 might be the D (6 bases). Trimming removed 0 bases at V and 0 bases at J, with 12 bases between. The CDR3 runs 16 residues. Germline lookup yields CDR1 LNHDA and CDR2 SQIVND (reference sequence). The CDR3 loop is CASSIEGGTGSYEQYF. The CDR3 bases are TGTGCCAGTAGTATAGAAGGAGGGACGGGCTCCTACGAGCAGTACTTC.

Concerning this clone itself: Sequence at one end of the junction differs from germline and may be a read error. This sequence joins TRBV27 and TRBJ1-4; 11 bases match TRBD1. Germline CDR1 reads MNHEY; CDR2 reads SMNVEV (reference sequence). CDR3 length equals 13 residues. The CDR3 DNA sequence: TGTGCCAGCAGTTGGGACAGGGGGAAGGGGCTGCTTTTT. Translating it yields CASSWDRGKGLLF.

The V gene is TRBV2, the J gene TRBJ1-5; D is possibly TRBD1 (6 bases). CDR3 length: 15 residues. V lost 4 bases and J 1 base, leaving 11 bases between the germline ends. Per the germline V gene, CDR1 is SNHLY and CDR2 is FYNNEI. The CDR3 reads CASSGLGGSNQPQHF. The DNA of the CDR3 is TGTGCCAGCAGTGGGCTTGGGGGCAGCAATCAGCCCCAGCATTTT.

This chain links TRBV28 with TRBJ1-1; D not certain. Germline V gives CDR1 MDHEN, CDR2 SYDVKM. Trimming pared 6 bases from V and 0 bases from J, leaving 8 bases between. The CDR3 spans 13 residues. CDR3 protein: CASSSTLNTEAFF. For the CDR3, the DNA is TGTGCCAGCAGCTCAACTCTGAACACTGAAGCTTTCTTT.

This clone was observed once. One junction end disagrees with the germline gene, perhaps due to a read error. This chain connects TRBV7-9 to TRBJ1-4; the D gene is possibly TRBD1 (5 bases). There are 16 residues in the CDR3. Per the germline V gene, CDR1 is SEHNR and CDR2 is FQNEAQ (reference sequence). CDR3 sequence: CASSSNYRDSEGKLLF. The CDR3 nucleotides are TGTGCCAGCAGCTCAAACTACCGGGACTCCGAGGGAAAACTGCTTTTT.

The V call is TRBV9, the J call TRBJ2-2; the match to TRBD2 covers 9 bases. CDR3 length: 18 residues. Germline CDR1 reads SGDLS; CDR2 reads YYNGEE. Unmatched junction bases numbered 9, after V lost 3 bases and J lost 0 bases. CDR3 sequence: CASSGWTSEPSNTGELFF. The DNA for the CDR3 is TGTGCCAGCAGCGGCTGGACTAGCGAGCCCTCGAACACCGGGGAGCTGTTTTTT. Drawing the rest from reference TRBV9 and TRBJ2-2, the complete variable domain is DSGVTQTPKHLITATGQRVTLRCSPRSGDLSVYWYQQSLDQGLQFLIQYYNGEERAKGNILERFSAQQFPDLHSELNLSSLELGDSALYFCASSGWTSEPSNTGELFFGEGSRLTVL.

In its sample, this clone was seen once. The gene calls are TRBV9 and TRBJ2-1; 7 bases align to TRBD2. J lost 6 bases, V lost 3 bases, and 15 bases had no gene match. Per germline, CDR1 SGDLS and CDR2 YYNGEE. CDR3 length: 17 residues. CDR3 amino acids: CASSAGGGSTRTNEQFF. In DNA form, the CDR3 reads TGTGCCAGCAGCGCTGGGGGGGGATCTACTAGGACCAATGAGCAGTTCTTC. The variable domain in full, with the rest retrieved from reference TRBV9 and TRBJ2-1, is DSGVTQTPKHLITATGQRVTLRCSPRSGDLSVYWYQQSLDQGLQFLIQYYNGEERAKGNILERFSAQQFPDLHSELNLSSLELGDSALYFCASSAGGGSTRTNEQFFGPGTRLTVL.

Remarks on this clone: Other DNA sequences in this specimen translate into the identical CDR3. The chain carries TRBV9 and TRBJ2-3; 9 nucleotides align to TRBD2. The V gene end was trimmed by 0 bases and the J gene end by 3 bases; junction bases not matched to a gene: 5. The CDR3 spans 16 residues. The germline V gene encodes CDR1 SGDLS and CDR2 YYNGEE. CDR3 protein: CASSVGAGGSTDTQYF. The CDR3, as DNA: TGTGCCAGCAGCGTAGGAGCGGGAGGTTCTACAGATACGCAGTATTTT. Variable domain in full (rest from reference TRBV9 and TRBJ2-3): DSGVTQTPKHLITATGQRVTLRCSPRSGDLSVYWYQQSLDQGLQFLIQYYNGEERAKGNILERFSAQQFPDLHSELNLSSLELGDSALYFCASSVGAGGSTDTQYFGPGTRLTVL.

The rearrangement links TRBV6-5 to TRBJ2-7, with D perhaps TRBD2 (6 bases). The V end lost 4 bases, the J end lost 0 bases, and 13 bases lay between the germline ends. Germline lookup yields CDR1 MNHEY and CDR2 SVGAGI. This CDR3 region has 15 residues. The CDR3 region is CASSLQDYHSYEQYF. The CDR3, as DNA: TGTGCCAGCAGTTTGCAGGACTATCACTCCTACGAGCAGTACTTC.

The V gene is TRBV7-2, the J gene TRBJ2-1; 12 positions agree with TRBD2. CDR1 is SGHTA, CDR2 FQGNSA, per germline. The length of the CDR3 is 16 residues. After removal of 2 bases from V and 8 bases from J, the junction contained 7 bases not matched to a gene. CDR3 nucleotides: TGTGCCAGCAGCTTATTGCTGCCTAGCGGGAGGGATGAGCAGTTCTTC. Translating gives CASSLLLPSGRDEQFF.

The CDR3 region has the DNA TGTGCCATCGGGGGGAGCTCCTACAATGAGCAGTTCTTC. Translating gives CAIGGSSYNEQFF. The rearrangement links TRBV10-3 to TRBJ2-1; possibly TRBD2 for D (6 bases). CDR3 size: 13 residues. V dropped 8 bases and J dropped 0 bases, with 8 bases sitting between them. Looked up from germline, CDR1 is ENHRY and CDR2 is SYGVKD.

This clone was seen once. The chain employs TRBV9 and TRBJ1-2; no reliable D call. CDR1 is SGDLS and CDR2 is YYNGEE in the germline V gene. The CDR3 consists of 12 residues. The ends were cut back, 6 bases at V and 1 base at J, with 7 bases in the middle. CDR3: CASTNINYGYTF. CDR3 bases: TGTGCCAGCACGAACATTAACTATGGCTACACCTTC. The full variable domain, in which reference TRBV9 and TRBJ1-2 provide the parts outside the CDR3, is DSGVTQTPKHLITATGQRVTLRCSPRSGDLSVYWYQQSLDQGLQFLIQYYNGEERAKGNILERFSAQQFPDLHSELNLSSLELGDSALYFCASTNINYGYTFGSGTRLTVV.